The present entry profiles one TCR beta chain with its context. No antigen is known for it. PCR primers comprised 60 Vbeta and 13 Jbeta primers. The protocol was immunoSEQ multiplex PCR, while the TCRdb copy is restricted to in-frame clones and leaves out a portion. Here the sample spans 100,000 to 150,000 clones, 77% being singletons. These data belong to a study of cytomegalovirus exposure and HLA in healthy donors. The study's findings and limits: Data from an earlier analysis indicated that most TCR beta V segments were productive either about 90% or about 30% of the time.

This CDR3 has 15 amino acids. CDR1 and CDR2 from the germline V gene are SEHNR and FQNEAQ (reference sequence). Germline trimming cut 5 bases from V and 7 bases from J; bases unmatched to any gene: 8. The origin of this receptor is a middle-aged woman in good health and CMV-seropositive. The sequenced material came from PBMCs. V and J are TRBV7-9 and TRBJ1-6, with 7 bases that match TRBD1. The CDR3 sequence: CASSLPGTENSPLHF. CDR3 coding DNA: TGTGCCAGCAGCCTACCCGGGACAGAAAATTCACCCCTCCACTTT.